Below, 21 T cell receptor beta chains from the same sample are listed, as sequenced in a study of cytomegalovirus exposure and HLA in healthy donors. The PCR employed 60 Vbeta primers together with 13 Jbeta primers. Only in-frame clones appear in the TCRdb table, and some are missing; sequencing was by immunoSEQ multiplex PCR. The repertoire consists of just over 150,000 clones, with around 78% occurring once and the leading ten covering around 3.1%. Sequenced input: PBMCs. The source of these receptors is a middle-aged woman in good health and CMV-seronegative.

There are a few counts of this clone. The chain has TRBV6-1 and TRBJ1-5; tentative D call: TRBD1 (6 bases). Trimming cost V 6 bases and J 0 bases, with 12 bases left between them. This CDR3 spans 15 amino acids. Germline CDR1 MNHNS, CDR2 SASEGT. DNA for the CDR3: TGTGCCAGCAGGTTACACAGGGCTAGCAATCAGCCCCAGCATTTT. Protein: CASRLHRASNQPQHF.

This clone appeared a few times. The chain recombines TRBV6-4 with TRBJ2-1, with TRBD2 as a possible D gene (7 bases). V was cut by 2 bases and J by 7 bases, with 15 bases left in between. The CDR3 runs 15 residues. Per the germline V gene, CDR1 is MRHNA and CDR2 is SNTAGT. The CDR3 nucleotides read TGTGCCAGCAGTGACCGCAGGGGAGGGAGAAATGAGCAGTTCTTC. Amino acid sequence: CASSDRRGGRNEQFF.

The chain combines TRBV5-1 with TRBJ2-5, with TRBD2 matching 7 bases. Germline V gene data show CDR1 as SGHRS and CDR2 as YFSETQ. The ends lost 3 bases at V and 5 bases at J; junction bases unmatched: 10. The CDR3 runs to 15 residues. This CDR3 is CASSWEGGRAETQYF. In DNA, the CDR3 is TGCGCCAGCAGCTGGGAGGGTGGTCGGGCCGAGACCCAGTACTTC.

This sequence joins TRBV4-1 and TRBJ2-5, with 7 bases lining up with TRBD1. TRBJ2-7 explains the end of the DNA better; the J call may be wrong. Germline CDR1 and CDR2: MGHRA and YSYEKL. The CDR3 consists of 17 residues. The CDR3 here is CASSQGTGTAFSYEQYF. In DNA form, the CDR3 reads TGCGCCAGCAGCCAAGGGACCGGGACAGCCTTCTCCTACGAGCAGTACTTC.

This chain links TRBV4-1 with TRBJ1-2; TRBD1 might be the D (6 bases). Trimming shortened V by 4 bases and J by 6 bases, and 18 bases separated the two germline ends. The germline gives CDR1 MGHRA, CDR2 YSYEKL. This CDR3 is 15 amino acids long. CDR3 nucleotides: TGCGCCAGCAGCCCAGAACTCGGACAGCAGGATGGCTACACCTTC. It codes for CASSPELGQQDGYTF.

The chain uses TRBV5-8 and TRBJ2-1, with 9 positions matching TRBD1. The germline V gene encodes CDR1 SGHTS and CDR2 YDEGEE. Germline trimming cut 4 bases from V and 6 bases from J; bases unmatched to any gene: 8. The CDR3 totals 15 residues. CDR3 coding DNA: TGTGCCAGCAGCCACTGGACAGGGGCATTCAATGAGCAGTTCTTC. This codes for CASSHWTGAFNEQFF.

V usage is TRBV7-7 and J usage is TRBJ2-1; 13 bases align to TRBD2. The V segment lost 2 bases and the J segment 3 bases; nucleotides outside the gene matches: 7. Germline V gene lookup returns CDR1 SSHAT and CDR2 FNYEAQ (reference sequence). CDR3 length equals 18 residues. CDR3 sequence reads: CASSLKPRTSGGYNEQFF. The DNA for the CDR3 is TGTGCCAGCAGCTTAAAGCCTCGGACTAGCGGGGGCTACAATGAGCAGTTCTTC.

This chain uses TRBV5-1 with TRBJ1-1, with 9 bases matching TRBD1. Germline-derived CDR1 and CDR2 are SGHRS and YFSETQ. Trimming at V came to 0 bases and at J to 0 bases, leaving 3 bases not matched to a gene. This CDR3 comprises 16 residues. The CDR3 DNA is TGCGCCAGCAGCTTGGGGCGGGACAGGGTGAACACTGAAGCTTTCTTT. Protein sequence: CASSLGRDRVNTEAFF. Full variable domain (outside the CDR3, taken from reference TRBV5-1 and TRBJ1-1): KAGVTQTPRYLIKTRGQQVTLSCSPISGHRSVSWYQQTPGQGLQFLFEYFSETQRNKGNFPGRFSGRQFSNSRSEMNVSTLELGDSALYLCASSLGRDRVNTEAFFGQGTRLTVV.

The CDR3, as DNA: TGTGCCACCAGCAGAGATCGAACTAGCGGGGGGTCCAGGCAGTTCTTC. Its protein product is CATSRDRTSGGSRQFF. This chain connects TRBV15 to TRBJ2-1; TRBD2 matches at 12 bases. V shed 0 bases, J shed 12 bases, and the junction held 9 bases outside the gene matches. The CDR3 contains 16 residues. Looked up from germline, CDR1 is LNHNV and CDR2 is YYDKDF (reference sequence).

The rearrangement joins TRBV5-1 to TRBJ2-2; 9 nucleotides match TRBD1. The CDR3 contains 16 residues. Germline loops: CDR1 SGHRS, CDR2 YFSETQ. V gave up 4 bases and J gave up 0 bases; unmatched junction bases: 4. CDR3 sequence (DNA): TGCGCCAGCAGCCAGAGGACAGGGGCGAACACCGGGGAGCTGTTTTTT. Translation gives CASSQRTGANTGELFF.

The chain couples TRBV4-1 to TRBJ1-6; maybe TRBD1 (6 bases). V lost 0 bases and J lost 11, with 20 bases in between. In germline, CDR1 is MGHRA, CDR2 YSYEKL. The CDR3 extends over 17 amino acids. The CDR3 DNA reads TGCGCCAGCAGCCAAGATGGGCCTCTGGACAGTTTTACACCCCTCCACTTT. Translated: CASSQDGPLDSFTPLHF.

This clone appeared a few times. The V gene is TRBV5-1, the J gene TRBJ1-6, with no clear D. CDR3 size: 13 residues. Germline V gene lookup returns CDR1 SGHRS and CDR2 YFSETQ. V lost 1 base, J lost 9 bases, and 8 bases lay in between. Here the CDR3 DNA reads TGCGCCAGCAGCTTGTCCTCAGTTTCACCCCTCCACTTT. Translation: CASSLSSVSPLHF.

The rearrangement links TRBV5-4 to TRBJ1-6; TRBD1 agrees at 7 bases. Germline loops: CDR1 SGHNT, CDR2 YYREEE (reference sequence). This CDR3 has 14 residues. V gave up 5 bases and J gave up 7 bases; unmatched junction bases: 6. This chain's CDR3 is CASRRGTENSPLHF. DNA of the CDR3: TGTGCCAGCAGGAGAGGGACAGAAAATTCACCCCTCCACTTT.

This clone was detected only a few times. The chain has TRBV19 and TRBJ1-6; D possibly corresponds to TRBD1 (5 bases). V was clipped by 7 bases and J by 6 bases, with 7 bases between them. CDR3 length: 12 residues. CDR1 is LNHDA, CDR2 SQIVND, per germline (reference sequence). This CDR3 is CASTQGNSPLHF. CDR3 bases: TGTGCCAGTACTCAGGGTAATTCACCCCTCCACTTT.

The chain recombines TRBV19 with TRBJ2-5, with D perhaps TRBD2 (6 bases). CDR3 length equals 15 residues. Trimming removed 4 bases at V and 5 bases at J, with 17 bases between. Germline CDR1 is LNHDA and CDR2 is SQIVND (reference sequence). CDR3 in DNA: TGTGCCAGTAGTAACTGGGGGGTGGCCTGGGAGACCCAGTACTTC. Translation: CASSNWGVAWETQYF.

This clone is a singleton in its sample. This rearrangement joins TRBV18 to TRBJ2-6; D gene unclear. The CDR3 runs to 15 residues. Germline assignment: CDR1 KGHSH and CDR2 LQKENI. The V gene lost 2 bases and the J gene lost 0 bases, with 5 bases spanning the gap. DNA for the CDR3: TGTGCCAGCTCACCAGACATCTCTGGGGCCAACGTCCTGACTTTC. This sequence encodes CASSPDISGANVLTF.

The V gene is TRBV7-2, the J gene TRBJ1-1, with 10 bases identical to TRBD1. This CDR3 comprises 14 residues. Trimming removed 5 bases from V and 4 bases from J; junction bases left unmatched: 4. CDR1 and CDR2 (germline): SGHTA, FQGNSA. This chain's CDR3 is CASSLRDRGTEAFF. Here the CDR3 DNA reads TGTGCCAGCAGCCTCCGGGACAGGGGCACTGAAGCTTTCTTT.

This clone has more than one count but fewer than ten. V and J are TRBV9 and TRBJ2-1; weak D call: TRBD2 (7 bases). This CDR3 is 15 amino acids long. Per the germline V gene, CDR1 is SGDLS and CDR2 is YYNGEE. V dropped 0 bases and J dropped 9 bases, with 16 bases sitting between them. CDR3 coding DNA: TGTGCCAGCAGCGTAGGTGGTGGGGGGGCTGGTGAGCAGTTCTTC. This sequence encodes CASSVGGGGAGEQFF.

CDR3 coding DNA: TGTGCCATCACCGGGACAGGCCCGACCACGAGCTCCTACGAGCAGTACTTC. Encoded protein: CAITGTGPTTSSYEQYF. The chain combines TRBV10-3 with TRBJ2-7; 8 positions agree with TRBD1. The CDR3 contains 17 residues. Germline trimming cut 7 bases from V and 0 bases from J; bases unmatched to any gene: 14. Germline CDR1 is ENHRY and CDR2 is SYGVKD.

This clone has more than one count but fewer than ten. The gene calls are TRBV28 and TRBJ1-6; tentative D call: TRBD1 (6 bases). Trimming pared 6 bases from V and 6 bases from J, leaving 15 bases between. From germline, CDR1 is MDHEN and CDR2 SYDVKM. CDR3 size: 15 residues. This CDR3 reads CASRPPGALNSPLHF. CDR3 nucleotide sequence: TGTGCCAGCAGGCCCCCAGGGGCTCTTAATTCACCCCTCCACTTT.

This rearrangement joins TRBV28 to TRBJ2-5; perhaps TRBD1 as D (6 bases). The DNA end favors TRBJ2-7, so the J call may be wrong. This CDR3 spans 14 amino acids. The V gene's germline CDR1 is MDHEN and CDR2 SYDVKM. This CDR3 is CASSSDSELYEQYF. As DNA, the CDR3 is TGTGCCAGCAGTTCGGACAGTGAACTCTACGAGCAGTACTTC.